These 24 T cell receptor beta chains originate from one sample sequenced in a study of T cell repertoires in cytomegalovirus infection (dated by TCRdb to between 2018 and 2021). Instrument used: Illumina HiSeq 1500. Through fastp at Q25 and MiXCR, TCRdb rebuilt clones from the public reads, retaining in-frame beta chains. Rows with one shared CDR3 protein collapse into an entry with the most common genes and DNA. The sample data list around 740,000 distinct CDR3 sequences, and roughly a third of these were observed just once. Around 3% of the sample lies in the top ten. Sequenced material: PBMCs. The receptors come from a human donor in good health (CMV status not recorded). Some clones in this sample may be carry-over from other donors' samples.

This clonotype has a handful of counts. This chain links TRBV12-3 or TRBV12-4 with TRBJ1-5; no reliable D call. V shed 3 bases and J shed 3 bases, with 12 bases lying between them. The CDR3 covers 15 residues. This CDR3 is CASSFGGSNNQPQHF. The CDR3 DNA reads as TGTGCCAGCAGTTTCGGCGGCAGCAACAATCAGCCCCAGCATTTT.

This clonotype was seen repeatedly, ten times or more. J is TRBJ1-6 and V is TRBV7-8, with D possibly matching TRBD1 (6 bases). Per germline, CDR1 SGHVS and CDR2 FQNEAQ. This CDR3 is 15 amino acids long. The V end was cut by 8 bases, the J end by 4 bases, with 15 bases between. CDR3 protein: CASGQGIPYNSPLHF. The CDR3 DNA sequence: TGTGCCAGCGGGCAGGGGATACCATATAATTCACCCCTCCACTTT.

The chain employs TRBV19 and TRBJ2-7; 11 positions match TRBD2. Germline V lookup: CDR1 LNHDA, CDR2 SQIVND (reference sequence). The CDR3 is made up of 15 amino acids. Trimming cost V 7 bases and J 1 base; bases outside gene matches: 6. This chain's CDR3 is CASTERLAGSYEQYF. The CDR3 DNA reads TGTGCCAGTACCGAAAGACTAGCGGGATCCTACGAGCAGTACTTC.

The V and J genes are TRBV29-1 and TRBJ2-1; D call uncertain. CDR3 length equals 13 residues. V lost 4 bases, J lost 0 bases, and 7 bases lay in between. The germline gives CDR1 SQVTM, CDR2 ANQGSEA. This chain's CDR3 is CSVGQVSYNEQFF. DNA of the CDR3: TGCAGCGTTGGACAAGTCTCCTACAATGAGCAGTTCTTC.

The J gene is TRBJ2-1, the V gene TRBV27, with TRBD2 matching over 10 bases. The CDR3 runs 15 residues. Unmatched junction bases numbered 5, after V lost 6 bases and J lost 3 bases. Germline V gene sequence: CDR1 MNHEY, CDR2 SMNVEV (reference sequence). CDR3 in amino acids: CASSLEREGYNEQFF. DNA of the CDR3: TGTGCCAGCAGCTTAGAGCGGGAGGGCTACAATGAGCAGTTCTTC.

V is TRBV5-1 and J is TRBJ1-6, with D perhaps TRBD1 (6 bases). The V gene's germline CDR1 is SGHRS and CDR2 YFSETQ. Trimming took off 0 bases at V and 8 bases at J, with 18 bases between the two ends. The CDR3 has 17 residues. CDR3 nucleotide sequence: TGCGCCAGCAGCTTGGGACAGCTAGAGGGGGAGGATTCACCCCTCCACTTT. It translates to CASSLGQLEGEDSPLHF.

Note on this clonotype: At one end, the junction sequence differs from germline, possibly due to a read error. The CDR3 coding sequence is TGTGCCAGCAGTTTGGCGGGGTATGGCTACTCCTTC. This codes for CASSLAGYGYSF. The rearrangement uses TRBV27 and TRBJ1-2; D gene unclear. The CDR3 loop spans 12 amino acids. Germline V lookup: CDR1 MNHEY, CDR2 SMNVEV (reference sequence).

V and J are TRBV19 and TRBJ1-5; D is unclear. The CDR3 runs to 13 residues. The germline V gene encodes CDR1 LNHDA and CDR2 SQIVND (reference sequence). V lost 2 bases, J lost 8 bases, and 10 bases lay in between. CDR3 bases: TGTGCCAGTAGTATAACGGACGGGGAGCCCCAGCATTTT. Its protein product is CASSITDGEPQHF.

V usage is TRBV4-2 and J usage is TRBJ1-1; D is undetermined. This CDR3 spans 16 amino acids. In germline, CDR1 is LGHNA, CDR2 YNFKEQ. Trimming removed 4 bases from V and 4 bases from J, with 19 bases in between. CDR3: CASSPPDRKMGTEAFF. The CDR3 nucleotides are TGTGCCAGCAGCCCTCCTGATCGGAAAATGGGCACTGAAGCTTTCTTT.

This clonotype came up a few times. The V gene is TRBV27, the J gene TRBJ1-5; D gene ambiguous. Germline V lookup: CDR1 MNHEY, CDR2 SMNVEV (reference sequence). The CDR3 is 17 residues long. V shed 3 bases and J shed 0 bases, with 15 bases lying between them. CDR3 in DNA: TGTGCCAGCAGTTTCAGAGGGCCGGATTATAGCAATCAGCCCCAGCATTTT. It translates to CASSFRGPDYSNQPQHF.

This clonotype came up a few times. The chain carries TRBV14 and TRBJ2-2; 9 nucleotides line up with TRBD1. Germline V lookup: CDR1 SGHDN, CDR2 FVKESK. This CDR3 has 18 residues. Trimming cost V 5 bases and J 0 bases; bases outside gene matches: 10. CDR3 DNA sequence: TGTGCCAGCAGCTCCATAGTGGACAGGGGCGCGAACACCGGGGAGCTGTTTTTT. It specifies CASSSIVDRGANTGELFF.

In its sample, this clonotype was seen a few times. The V call is TRBV6-5, the J call TRBJ1-1; 12 bases agree with TRBD1. The CDR3 contains 17 residues. Germline V CDR1 and CDR2: MNHEY, SVGAGI. V lost 2 bases, J lost 2 bases, and 6 bases stayed unmatched. CDR3 sequence (DNA): TGTGCCAGCAGTTACCCAGGGGGACAGGGGGCCAACACTGAAGCTTTCTTT. This translates into CASSYPGGQGANTEAFF.

The rearrangement uses TRBV19 and TRBJ1-1, with a weak D call TRBD1 (5 bases). Trimming cost V 6 bases and J 6 bases, with 20 bases left between them. The CDR3 length is 15 residues. Germline CDR1 reads LNHDA; CDR2 reads SQIVND (reference sequence). The DNA of the CDR3 is TGTGCCAGTAGCCCAACACCGGGAGGGGTCCCTGAAGCTTTCTTT. Translating gives CASSPTPGGVPEAFF.

A few counts support this clonotype. The rearrangement links TRBV10-3 to TRBJ2-5; D not certain. There are 14 residues in the CDR3. Germline values: CDR1 ENHRY, CDR2 SYGVKD. V shed 0 bases and J shed 5 bases, with 10 bases lying between them. The CDR3, as DNA: TGTGCCATCAGTGAGTCAGGGAAAGTCGAGACCCAGTACTTC. This codes for CAISESGKVETQYF.

V gene TRBV6-5 combines with J gene TRBJ2-7; 15 bases match TRBD2. Germline assignment: CDR1 MNHEY and CDR2 SVGAGI. The V and J ends lost 5 bases and 2 bases, in that order; junction bases with no gene match: 4. The CDR3 is made up of 16 amino acids. This CDR3 is CASSGTSGRFTYEQYF. The CDR3 DNA sequence: TGTGCCAGCAGTGGGACTAGCGGGAGGTTCACCTACGAGCAGTACTTC.

Many counts were recorded for this clonotype. This rearrangement joins TRBV7-8 to TRBJ2-1; D is undetermined. V was cut by 1 base and J by 8 bases, with 12 bases left in between. Per the germline V gene, CDR1 is SGHVS and CDR2 is FQNEAQ. The CDR3 is 14 amino acids. Here the CDR3 DNA reads TGTGCCAGCAGCTTAGTTTCTAGGGATCATGAGCAGTTCTTC. As protein: CASSLVSRDHEQFF.

The CDR3 loop reads CASSLIRDRIYGYTF. DNA of the CDR3: TGTGCCAGCAGCTTAATCCGGGACAGGATCTATGGCTACACCTTC. The V gene is TRBV7-9, the J gene TRBJ1-2; 8 bases align to TRBD1. V lost 2 bases, J lost 4 bases, and 6 bases stayed unmatched. CDR3 size: 15 residues. CDR1 is SEHNR, CDR2 FQNEAQ, per germline (reference sequence).

The V gene is TRBV29-1, the J gene TRBJ1-4; no clear D gene. The CDR3 consists of 14 residues. V was pared by 0 bases and J by 5 bases, with 10 bases between. Germline V lookup: CDR1 SQVTM, CDR2 ANQGSEA. The CDR3 DNA sequence: TGCAGCGTTGAAGATGGACGGAGGAATGAAAAACTGTTTTTT. This translates into CSVEDGRRNEKLFF.

The chain uses TRBV28 and TRBJ1-5, with 8 bases that match TRBD1. Germline CDR1 reads MDHEN; CDR2 reads SYDVKM. V shed 1 base and J 1 base; nucleotides not matched to a gene: 6. The CDR3 length is 17 residues. CDR3 residues: CASSLYRTGPSNQPQHF. CDR3 nucleotide sequence: TGTGCCAGCAGTTTATATAGGACAGGGCCCAGCAATCAGCCCCAGCATTTT. Combining the CDR3 with reference TRBV28 and TRBJ1-5 gives the whole variable domain DVKVTQSSRYLVKRTGEKVFLECVQDMDHENMFWYRQDPGLGLRLIYFSYDVKMKEKGDIPEGYSVSREKKERFSLILESASTNQTSMYLCASSLYRTGPSNQPQHFGDGTRLSIL.

J is TRBJ1-1 and V is TRBV6-5; 9 bases match TRBD1. There are 16 residues in the CDR3. From germline, CDR1 is MNHEY and CDR2 SVGAGI. V shed 7 bases and J 1 base; nucleotides not matched to a gene: 10. CDR3 amino acids: CASIHGGGQGNTEAFF. The CDR3 bases are TGTGCCAGCATCCACGGGGGGGGACAGGGGAACACTGAAGCTTTCTTT.

A remark on this clonotype: The junction departs from germline at one end; a sequencing error may be responsible. V is TRBV7-6 and J is TRBJ2-7, with 9 positions matching TRBD2. Germline CDR1 and CDR2: SGHVS and FNYEAQ. CDR3 length equals 15 residues. In nucleotides, the CDR3 is TGTGCCAGCAGTTTAGGGTCGGCGGGAGGGGGCGAGCAGTACTTC. The encoded protein is CASSLGSAGGGEQYF.

The V call is TRBV18, the J call TRBJ2-7; TRBD1 aligns across 7 bases. V was pared by 2 bases and J by 6 bases, with 1 base of the junction left unmatched. This CDR3 has 12 residues. CDR1 and CDR2 (germline): KGHSH, LQKENI. The CDR3 DNA sequence: TGTGCCAGCTCACCAAACAGGGGCGAGCAGTACTTC. Its translation is CASSPNRGEQYF.

The rearrangement joins TRBV24-1 to TRBJ2-1; D possibly corresponds to TRBD1 (6 bases). Germline loops: CDR1 KGHDR, CDR2 SFDVKD. The CDR3 totals 14 residues. V lost 9 bases to trimming and J lost 10 bases, with 21 bases between them. The CDR3 is CATAVRDRTGEQFF. CDR3 sequence (DNA): TGTGCCACCGCCGTACGGGACCGCACAGGGGAGCAGTTCTTC.

The table lists this clonotype with a few counts. The rearrangement joins TRBV4-1 to TRBJ1-5; the D is unclear. V was pared by 4 bases and J by 0 bases, with 7 bases between. CDR1 and CDR2 from the germline V gene are MGHRA and YSYEKL. The CDR3 is 14 residues long. CDR3 in DNA: TGCGCCAGCAGCCTAGAGATTAGCAATCAGCCCCAGCATTTT. Amino acids: CASSLEISNQPQHF.